A single T cell receptor beta chain is shown here with its context. Germline CDR1 is MDHEN and CDR2 is SYDVKM. The CDR3 extends over 11 amino acids. V dropped 3 bases and J dropped 5 bases, with 4 bases sitting between them. The entry originates in a study of T cell changes during pregnancy in multiple sclerosis. Here immunoSEQ multiplex PCR was the method, and the copy in TCRdb shows in-frame clones only, minus some. This sample has tens of thousands of clones, with 92% found just once. The rearrangement links TRBV28 to TRBJ1-2; unclear D gene. This sample comprised peripheral blood, obtained in the second trimester of pregnancy. This sequence originates from a female donor in good health, enrolled as a control in a pregnancy study. The CDR3 nucleotides read TGTGCCAGCAGTTTCCCGTATGGCTACACCTTC. The encoded protein is CASSFPYGYTF.